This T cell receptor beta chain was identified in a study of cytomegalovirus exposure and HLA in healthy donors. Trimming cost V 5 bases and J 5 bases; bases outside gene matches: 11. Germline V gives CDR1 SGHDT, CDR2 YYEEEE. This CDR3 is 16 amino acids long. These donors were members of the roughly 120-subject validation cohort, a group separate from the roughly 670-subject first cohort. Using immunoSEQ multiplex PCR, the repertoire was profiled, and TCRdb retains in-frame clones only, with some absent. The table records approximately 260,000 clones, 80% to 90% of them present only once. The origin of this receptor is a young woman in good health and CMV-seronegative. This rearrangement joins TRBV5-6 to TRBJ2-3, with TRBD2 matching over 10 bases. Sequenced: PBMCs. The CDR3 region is CASSNQRVAGGDTQYF. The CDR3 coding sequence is TGTGCCAGCAGTAATCAGAGGGTAGCGGGGGGAGATACGCAGTATTTT.